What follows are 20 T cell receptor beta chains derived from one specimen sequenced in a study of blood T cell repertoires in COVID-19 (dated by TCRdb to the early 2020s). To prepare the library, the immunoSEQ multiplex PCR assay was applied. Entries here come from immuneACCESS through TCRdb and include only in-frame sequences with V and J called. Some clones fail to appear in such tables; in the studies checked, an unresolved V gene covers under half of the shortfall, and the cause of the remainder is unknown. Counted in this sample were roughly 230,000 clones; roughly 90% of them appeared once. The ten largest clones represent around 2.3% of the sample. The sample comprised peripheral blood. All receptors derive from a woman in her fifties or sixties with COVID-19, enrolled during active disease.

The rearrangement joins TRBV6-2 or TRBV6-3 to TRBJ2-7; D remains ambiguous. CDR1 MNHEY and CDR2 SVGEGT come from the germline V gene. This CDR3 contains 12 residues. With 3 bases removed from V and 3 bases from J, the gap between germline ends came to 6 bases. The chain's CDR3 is CASSYSDYEQYF. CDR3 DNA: TGTGCCAGCAGTTATTCAGACTACGAGCAGTACTTC.

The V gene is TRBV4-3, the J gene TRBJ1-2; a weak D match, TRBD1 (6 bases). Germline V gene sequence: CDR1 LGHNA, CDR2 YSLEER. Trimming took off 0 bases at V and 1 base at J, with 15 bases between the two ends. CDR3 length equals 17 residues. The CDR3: CASSQDGRGYGNYGYTF. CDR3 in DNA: TGCGCCAGCAGCCAAGACGGCAGGGGCTACGGTAACTATGGCTACACCTTC.

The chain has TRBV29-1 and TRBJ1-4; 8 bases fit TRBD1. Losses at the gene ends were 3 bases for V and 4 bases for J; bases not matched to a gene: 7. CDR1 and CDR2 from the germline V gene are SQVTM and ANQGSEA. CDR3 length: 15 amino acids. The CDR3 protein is CSVEPPGQGNEKLFF. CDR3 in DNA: TGCAGCGTTGAGCCCCCCGGACAGGGTAATGAAAAACTGTTTTTT.

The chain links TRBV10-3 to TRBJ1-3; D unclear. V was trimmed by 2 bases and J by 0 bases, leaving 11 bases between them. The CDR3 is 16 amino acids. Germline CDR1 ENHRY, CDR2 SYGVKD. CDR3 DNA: TGTGCCATCAGTGAGAGCCCGGGGATCTCTGGAAACACCATATATTTT. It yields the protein CAISESPGISGNTIYF.

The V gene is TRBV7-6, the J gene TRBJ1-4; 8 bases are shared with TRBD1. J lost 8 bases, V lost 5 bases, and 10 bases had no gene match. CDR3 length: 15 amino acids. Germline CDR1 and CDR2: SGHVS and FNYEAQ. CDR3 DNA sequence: TGTGCCAGCAGCGTTCCAGGGGGCGAAGGGGAAAAACTGTTTTTT. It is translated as CASSVPGGEGEKLFF.

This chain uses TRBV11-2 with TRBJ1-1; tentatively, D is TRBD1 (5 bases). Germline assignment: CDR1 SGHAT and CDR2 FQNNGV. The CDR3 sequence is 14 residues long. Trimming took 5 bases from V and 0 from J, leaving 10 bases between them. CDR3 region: CASSPLRVNTEAFF. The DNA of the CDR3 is TGTGCCAGCAGCCCCCTCAGGGTGAACACTGAAGCTTTCTTT.

The CDR3 DNA follows: TGTGCCAGCAGCTTAGTTCCCTACTCTGGGGCCAACGTCCTGACTTTC. Its protein is CASSLVPYSGANVLTF. V and J are TRBV7-8 and TRBJ2-6; no definite D call. CDR1 SGHVS and CDR2 FQNEAQ come from the germline V gene. V gave up 1 base and J gave up 0 bases, with 7 bases separating them. The CDR3 contains 16 residues.

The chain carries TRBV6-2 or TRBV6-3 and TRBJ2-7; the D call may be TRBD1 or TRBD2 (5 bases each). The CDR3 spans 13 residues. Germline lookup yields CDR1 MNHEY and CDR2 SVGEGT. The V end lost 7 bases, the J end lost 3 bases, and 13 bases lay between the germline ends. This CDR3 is CASTPGPGYEQYF. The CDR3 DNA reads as TGTGCCAGCACCCCGGGGCCGGGCTACGAGCAGTACTTC.

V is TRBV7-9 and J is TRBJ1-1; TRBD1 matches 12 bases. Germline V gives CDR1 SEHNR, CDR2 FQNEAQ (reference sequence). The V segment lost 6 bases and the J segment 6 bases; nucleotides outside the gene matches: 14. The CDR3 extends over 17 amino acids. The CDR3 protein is CASRQPGQGAQRPEAFF. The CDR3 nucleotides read TGTGCCAGCAGACAACCGGGACAGGGGGCGCAGAGGCCTGAAGCTTTCTTT.

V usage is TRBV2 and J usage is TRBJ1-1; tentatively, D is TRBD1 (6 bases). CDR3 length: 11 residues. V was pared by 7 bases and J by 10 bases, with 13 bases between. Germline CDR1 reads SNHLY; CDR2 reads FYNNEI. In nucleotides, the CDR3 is TGTGCCAGCAAGGACAGAACAGGAGCTTTCTTT. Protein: CASKDRTGAFF. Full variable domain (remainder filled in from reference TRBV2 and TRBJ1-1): EPEVTQTPSHQVTQMGQEVILRCVPISNHLYFYWYRQILGQKVEFLVSFYNNEISEKSEIFDDQFSVERPDGSNFTLKIRSTKLEDSAMYFCASKDRTGAFFGQGTRLTVV.

CDR3 nucleotides: TGTGCCAGCAGCTCTGGACAGGGGGGGCCCGGGATGTCCTACGAGCAGTACTTC. It encodes CASSSGQGGPGMSYEQYF. The V and J genes are TRBV5-4 and TRBJ2-7, with TRBD1 identical over 10 bases. There are 18 residues in the CDR3. Per germline, CDR1 SGHNT and CDR2 YYREEE (reference sequence). V shed 3 bases, J shed 1 base, and the junction held 13 bases outside the gene matches.

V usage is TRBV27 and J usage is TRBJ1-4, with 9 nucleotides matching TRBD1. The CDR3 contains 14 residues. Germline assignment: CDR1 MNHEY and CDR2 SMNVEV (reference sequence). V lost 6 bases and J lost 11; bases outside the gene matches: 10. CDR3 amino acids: CASRLGQGPGKLFF. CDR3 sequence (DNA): TGTGCCAGCAGACTGGGACAGGGCCCGGGGAAACTGTTTTTT.

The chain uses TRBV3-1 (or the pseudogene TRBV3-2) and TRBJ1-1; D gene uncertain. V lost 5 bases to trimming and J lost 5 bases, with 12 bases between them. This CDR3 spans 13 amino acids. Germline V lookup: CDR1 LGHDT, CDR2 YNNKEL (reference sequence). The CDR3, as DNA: TGTGCCAGCAGCTCACAGAGAGGGACTGAAGCTTTCTTT. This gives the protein CASSSQRGTEAFF.

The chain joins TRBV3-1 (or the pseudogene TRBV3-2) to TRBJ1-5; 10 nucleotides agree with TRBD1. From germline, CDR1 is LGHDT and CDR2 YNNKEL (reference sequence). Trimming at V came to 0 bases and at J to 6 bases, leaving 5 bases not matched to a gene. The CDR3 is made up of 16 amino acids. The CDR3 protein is CASSQDWTGGLQPQHF. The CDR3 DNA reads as TGTGCCAGCAGCCAAGATTGGACAGGGGGTCTTCAGCCCCAGCATTTT.

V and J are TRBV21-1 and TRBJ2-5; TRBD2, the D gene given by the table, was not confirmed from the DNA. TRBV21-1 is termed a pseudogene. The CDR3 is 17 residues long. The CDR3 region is CASSTRTSGDSSETQYF. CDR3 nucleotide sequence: TGTGCCAGCAGCACTCGGACTAGCGGGGATTCCTCGGAGACCCAGTACTTC.

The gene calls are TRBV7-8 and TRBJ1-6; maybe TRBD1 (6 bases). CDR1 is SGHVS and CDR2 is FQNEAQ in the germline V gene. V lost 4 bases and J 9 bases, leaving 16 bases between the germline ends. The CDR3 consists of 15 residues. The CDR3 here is CASSSWDIFSSPLHF. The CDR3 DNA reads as TGTGCCAGCAGCTCCTGGGACATCTTTAGTTCACCCCTCCACTTT.

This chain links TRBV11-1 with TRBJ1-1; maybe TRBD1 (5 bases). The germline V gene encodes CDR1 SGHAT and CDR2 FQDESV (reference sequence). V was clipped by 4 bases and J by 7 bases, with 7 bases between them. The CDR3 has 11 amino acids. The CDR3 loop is CASSYRYEAFF. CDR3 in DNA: TGTGCCAGCAGCTACAGGTATGAAGCTTTCTTT.

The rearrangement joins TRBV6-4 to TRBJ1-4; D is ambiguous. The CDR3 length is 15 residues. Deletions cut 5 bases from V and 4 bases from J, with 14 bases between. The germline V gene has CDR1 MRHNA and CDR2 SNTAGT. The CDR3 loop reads CASSFMAGLNEKLFF. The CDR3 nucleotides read TGTGCCAGCAGTTTCATGGCAGGCCTTAATGAAAAACTGTTTTTT.

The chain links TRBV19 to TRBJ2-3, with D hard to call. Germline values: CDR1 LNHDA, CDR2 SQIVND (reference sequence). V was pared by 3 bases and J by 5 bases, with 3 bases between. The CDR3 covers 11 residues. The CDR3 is CASSIGDTQYF. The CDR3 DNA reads TGTGCCAGTAGTATCGGAGATACGCAGTATTTT.

For the CDR3, the DNA is TGCGCCAGCAGAGAGGGGGTAGCGGGGGGTTCGGATACGCAGTATTTT. This codes for CASREGVAGGSDTQYF. This rearrangement joins TRBV4-3 to TRBJ2-3; 10 positions match TRBD2. The CDR3 is 16 residues long. The V segment lost 6 bases and the J segment 6 bases; nucleotides outside the gene matches: 12. Per germline, CDR1 LGHNA and CDR2 YSLEER.